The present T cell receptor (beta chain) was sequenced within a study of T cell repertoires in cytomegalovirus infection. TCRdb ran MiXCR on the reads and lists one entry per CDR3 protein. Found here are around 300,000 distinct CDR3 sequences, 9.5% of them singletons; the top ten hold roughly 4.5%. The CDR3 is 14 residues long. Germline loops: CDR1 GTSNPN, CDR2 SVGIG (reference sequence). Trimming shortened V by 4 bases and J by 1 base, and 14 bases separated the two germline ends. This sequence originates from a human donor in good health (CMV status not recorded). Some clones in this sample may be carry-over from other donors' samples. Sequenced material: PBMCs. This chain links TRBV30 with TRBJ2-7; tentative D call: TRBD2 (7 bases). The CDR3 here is CAWTLGGASYEQYF. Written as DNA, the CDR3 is TGTGCCTGGACCCTGGGGGGGGCGTCCTACGAGCAGTACTTC.